The present TCR beta chain was sequenced within a study of shared clonotypes between healthy human individuals. Study context: CD8 memory received one plate per donor, CD8 naive two, CD4 memory three and CD4 naive three.

Deep-level assay runs were performed. Measured with immunoSEQ multiplex PCR; TCRdb has only the in-frame clones, and not every one. The table includes hundreds of thousands of clones, approximately 96% detected once. Naive CD8 cells lacked CD45RO, underwent positive selection for CCR7 and left out terminally differentiated effector memory CD45RA+ cells. This CDR3 contains 17 residues. The trim removed 0 bases at V and 4 bases at J, leaving 8 bases unmatched. The germline V gene encodes CDR1 MGHRA and CDR2 YSYEKL. The chain couples TRBV4-1 to TRBJ2-5; TRBD2 matches at 10 bases. Sequenced input: naive CD8+ T cells sorted from blood. This TCR was sampled from a woman aged 30 to 39 in good health. In DNA form, the CDR3 reads TGCGCCAGCAGCCAAGATGGGCCTAGCGGGAGTCTAGAGACCCAGTACTTC. It is translated as CASSQDGPSGSLETQYF.